What follows describes a single T cell receptor (beta chain). Its antigen is still unknown. CD45RO-negative CD8 cells positively selected for CCR7 made up the naive population, which excluded terminally differentiated effector memory CD45RA+ cells. Nashville, Tennessee was home to all donors, each a Caucasian adult. Profiled with immunoSEQ multiplex PCR; TCRdb holds only in-frame clones, not every one. The data show approximately 2,000,000 clones, around 93% seen once. The sample belongs to a study of shared clonotypes between healthy human individuals. About the study: Donors had three CD4 naive, three CD4 memory, two CD8 naive and one CD8 memory plate apiece.

General study findings and limits: Shared across several donors were about 4.8% of the naive CD4 clonotypes. In contrast to clonotypes shared by all four donors, non-shared clonotypes had lower generation probabilities.

The TCR was taken from a man between 18 and 29 years old in good health. Some clones in this sample may be carry-over from other donors' samples. Sequenced: naive CD8+ T cells from PBMCs.

CDR3: CASSLAWRSTEAFF. The CDR3 bases are TGTGCCAGCAGCTTGGCCTGGAGGTCCACTGAAGCTTTCTTT. The rearrangement joins TRBV5-8 to TRBJ1-1, with D unclear. Germline CDR1 is SGHTS and CDR2 is YDEGEE. V was pared by 0 bases and J by 4 bases, with 10 bases between. The CDR3 length is 14 residues. Full variable domain (missing parts from reference TRBV5-8 and TRBJ1-1): EAGVTQSPTHLIKTRGQQATLRCSPISGHTSVYWYQQALGLGLQFLLWYDEGEERNRGNFPPRFSGRQFPNYSSELNVNALELEDSALYLCASSLAWRSTEAFFGQGTRLTVV.